This T cell receptor beta chain is from a study of T cells in Graves' hyperthyroidism and ophthalmopathy. The study's findings and limits: Researchers found most expanded thyroid clonotypes above 0.001 in blood as well. Onset of ophthalmopathy came a median around 6.2 months after the model predicted it.

Notes on this clonotype: The antigen remains undetermined. Being one base from a much bigger clone, this may be a read error.

The study left out patients who had uncontrolled infection, other autoimmune disease, pregnancy or lactation. Sampled blood dates from first hyperthyroidism diagnosis, and it precedes any ophthalmopathy symptoms. Authors of the study amplified TCR beta CDR3 regions from RNA transcripts. Using the HTBI primer set, a first-round RT-PCR was run on the TCR CDR3. TCRdb reanalysed the multiplex PCR reads using MiXCR and keeps one entry per CDR3 protein. The table lists hundreds of thousands of distinct CDR3 sequences, approximately 18% of them singletons. The CDR3 contains 15 residues. The germline V gene encodes CDR1 SGHKS and CDR2 YYEKEE (reference sequence). J gave up 1 base and V 5 bases, and 4 bases lay outside the gene matches.

This receptor was obtained from a woman between 45 and 60 years old with Graves' hyperthyroidism that later progressed to Graves' ophthalmopathy. The source material was blood. The chain is built from TRBV5-5 and TRBJ2-2; 8 bases line up with TRBD1. The CDR3 protein is CASRLGTGNTGELFF. The DNA for the CDR3 is TGTGCCAGCAGACTCGGGACAGGGAACACCGGGGAGCTGTTTTTT.